The clone carrying this T cell receptor beta chain was found a few times. Its antigen is undetermined. CDR3 length: 14 residues. V was clipped by 1 base and J by 7 bases, with 11 bases between them. The germline CDR1 and CDR2 sequences are DFQATT and SNEGSKA (reference sequence). The sample comes from a study of T-cell memory formation after mild COVID-19. As for the study in general: Largely donor-specific TCR clusters were found. General study findings and limits: Among contracting clones, CD4+ were mainly CM/EM and CD8+ enriched in EMRA. Clones from the second wave (peaking day 37) had unconfirmed SARS-CoV-2 specificity.

5'RACE, which relied on constant-segment primers, yielded TCR alpha and TCR beta cDNA libraries carrying sample barcodes and UMIs. TCRdb passed the 5' RACE reads through MiXCR, listing each CDR3 protein once. The sample consists of tens of thousands of distinct CDR3 sequences, 6% to 7.5% of them appearing once. Source material: PBMCs or a T cell subset sorted from them (not recorded which). The chain carries TRBV20-1 and TRBJ1-6; TRBD1 is a possible D gene (6 bases). This clonotype was sampled from an adult who had mild COVID-19 (a few samples of this study predate the infection). Cell type and time point are not known. The CDR3 is CSARVGQTNSPLHF. The CDR3 region has the DNA TGCAGTGCTAGAGTAGGACAGACGAATTCACCCCTCCACTTT.